This T cell receptor beta chain was recovered during a study of regulatory T cells in long-lasting Graves disease. Study-wide findings and caveats: Persistent disease preferred TRBV28, TRBJ1-2 and TRBJ2-5; new disease, TRBV20-1 and TRBJ2-1. Newly diagnosed patients had higher TCR diversity than persistent Graves' patients did.

Regarding time point: newly diagnosed GD, antithyroid drugs for less than 3 months. The TCR library was made from RNA that had been extracted from PBMCs in TRIzol. The peripheral blood volume drawn was approximately 9 milliliters, and it was collected into EDTA tubes. V was clipped by 7 bases and J by 5 bases, with 11 bases between them. This CDR3 spans 13 amino acids. This clonotype was counted at least ten times. Its antigen is as yet unknown. For TCR beta, libraries came from iRepertoire HTBI primers and Arm-PCR of CDR3 regions. A single record per CDR3 protein comes from TCRdb applying MiXCR to the multiplex PCR reads. Among approximately 210,000 distinct CDR3 sequences, approximately 16% were seen once, and the ten largest hold less than 25%.

The clonotype was recovered from a female donor with Graves disease. The chain uses TRBV12-3 or TRBV12-4 and TRBJ2-2; tentatively, D is TRBD1 (5 bases). The sequences come from peripheral blood mononuclear cells (PBMCs), collected at new diagnosis, from a patient treated with antithyroid drugs. In nucleotides, the CDR3 is TGTGCCAGCACCGATCAGGGTACCGGGGAGCTGTTTTTT. Translating it yields CASTDQGTGELFF.